The 15 T cell receptor beta chains given below trace back to one sample, sequenced in a study of CD8 T cells in Susac syndrome. RNA totalling about 0.45 to 1 ug underwent reverse transcription with random hexamers. TCRdb recomputed calls from the immunoSEQ multiplex PCR reads with MiXCR, one row per CDR3 protein. The sample records 180,000 or so distinct CDR3 sequences, more than 90% being singletons. The sample taken for sequencing was CD4+ T cells from PBMCs. The receptor set was obtained from a human donor in good health.

The chain couples TRBV12-3 or TRBV12-4 to TRBJ2-5, with 7 bases identical to TRBD2. J lost 2 bases, V lost 7 bases, and 7 bases had no gene match. The CDR3 loop spans 14 amino acids. CDR3 DNA sequence: TGTGCCAGCACCCAGGCCGGGGGGCAAGAGACCCAGTACTTC. Translation: CASTQAGGQETQYF.

This chain connects TRBV2 to TRBJ1-2; perhaps TRBD1 as D (6 bases). Deletions cut 1 base from V and 7 bases from J, with 10 bases between. The CDR3 is 13 amino acids. The V gene's germline CDR1 is SNHLY and CDR2 FYNNEI. DNA for the CDR3: TGTGCCAGCAGTGAAGGGACAGCGATTGGCTACACCTTC. Amino acids: CASSEGTAIGYTF.

V and J are TRBV5-4 and TRBJ2-3; D is unresolved. CDR1 is SGHNT and CDR2 is YYREEE in the germline V gene (reference sequence). The CDR3 length is 15 residues. With 0 bases removed from V and 4 bases from J, the gap between germline ends came to 12 bases. CDR3 amino acids: CASSLDPVRSDTQYF. The CDR3 DNA sequence: TGTGCCAGCAGCTTGGACCCTGTTCGTTCAGATACGCAGTATTTT.

The chain carries TRBV30 and TRBJ1-1, with D perhaps TRBD1 (5 bases). V was shortened by 4 bases and J by 6 bases, with 18 bases between the two germline ends. Germline V gene sequence: CDR1 GTSNPN, CDR2 SVGIG (reference sequence). This CDR3 has 14 amino acids. In DNA, the CDR3 is TGTGCCTGGAACCTCTTCGGGGCTGGGGCTGAAGCTTTCTTT. Its translation is CAWNLFGAGAEAFF.

The CDR3 protein is CASSEQGQNYEQYF. Written as DNA, the CDR3 is TGTGCCAGCAGTGAGCAGGGACAAAACTACGAGCAGTACTTC. This rearrangement joins TRBV2 to TRBJ2-7; perhaps TRBD1 as D (6 bases). In germline, CDR1 is SNHLY, CDR2 FYNNEI. The V end lost 3 bases, the J end lost 3 bases, and 12 bases lay between the germline ends. There are 14 residues in the CDR3.

The V gene is TRBV20-1, the J gene TRBJ1-1, with D uncertain. Germline CDR1 DFQATT, CDR2 SNEGSKA (reference sequence). This CDR3 is 12 amino acids long. Deletions cut 4 bases from V and 1 base from J, with 7 bases between. Here the CDR3 DNA reads TGCAGTGCTACTCCAGGGAACACTGAAGCTTTCTTT. Its protein product is CSATPGNTEAFF.

The chain recombines TRBV7-9 with TRBJ2-1; the D gene is possibly TRBD2 (5 bases). Trimming pared 5 bases from V and 0 bases from J, leaving 20 bases between. The germline gives CDR1 SEHNR, CDR2 FQNEAQ (reference sequence). This CDR3 spans 18 amino acids. In DNA form, the CDR3 reads TGTGCCAGCAGCCTCCTCCCCCGGAGGCGGAGCTCCTACAATGAGCAGTTCTTC. Its translation is CASSLLPRRRSSYNEQFF.

The genes are TRBV20-1 and TRBJ2-5; 7 positions match TRBD1. Germline CDR1 DFQATT, CDR2 SNEGSKA (reference sequence). The CDR3 extends over 12 amino acids. The CDR3 sequence is CSATTGLETQYF. For the CDR3, the DNA is TGCAGCGCCACGACAGGGCTGGAGACCCAGTACTTC.

CDR3 region: CASSQRDSNYGYTF. CDR3 coding DNA: TGCGCCAGCAGCCAGAGGGACAGCAACTATGGCTACACCTTC. The chain uses TRBV4-3 and TRBJ1-2; 7 positions match TRBD1. CDR3 size: 14 residues. V was pared by 3 bases and J by 2 bases, with 3 bases of the junction left unmatched. The germline V gene has CDR1 LGHNA and CDR2 YSLEER.

This chain links TRBV7-8 with TRBJ1-2, with D tentatively TRBD1 (6 bases). The CDR3 is 12 amino acids. Per germline, CDR1 SGHVS and CDR2 FQNEAQ. Deletions cut 5 bases from V and 5 bases from J, with 9 bases between. The CDR3: CASSRTGYGYTF. The CDR3 region has the DNA TGTGCCAGCAGCCGTACAGGGTATGGCTACACCTTC.

This sequence joins TRBV6-2 or TRBV6-3 and TRBJ2-2; 7 bases agree with TRBD1. Germline CDR1 MNHEY, CDR2 SVGEGT. V dropped 6 bases and J dropped 0; count of bases not matched to a gene: 10. The CDR3 is 17 amino acids. The CDR3 bases are TGTGCCAGCAGCACCACCCGGGACAGCTCGAACACCGGGGAGCTGTTTTTT. Translating gives CASSTTRDSSNTGELFF.

The CDR3 loop reads CASSLTQLSNSPLHF. In nucleotides, the CDR3 is TGTGCCAGCAGTTTGACGCAACTATCTAATTCACCCCTCCACTTT. The rearrangement links TRBV12-3 or TRBV12-4 to TRBJ1-6; no clear D. This CDR3 is 15 amino acids long. Between the trimmed V and J ends, which lost 3 bases and 6 bases, there was a span of 12 bases.

This chain joins TRBV29-1 and TRBJ2-5, with a tentative D call TRBD2 (5 bases). The CDR3 loop spans 14 amino acids. Germline V CDR1 and CDR2: SQVTM, ANQGSEA. Trimming pared 7 bases from V and 2 bases from J, leaving 17 bases between. The CDR3 DNA sequence: TGCAGCGCGCAAACCGGCCGGGGACAAGAGACCCAGTACTTC. This codes for CSAQTGRGQETQYF.

The V gene is TRBV20-1, the J gene TRBJ1-6; TRBD1 agrees at 8 bases. This CDR3 spans 14 amino acids. V was pared by 0 bases and J by 7 bases, with 2 bases of the junction left unmatched. Germline CDR1 and CDR2: DFQATT and SNEGSKA (reference sequence). The CDR3 DNA follows: TGCAGTGCTAGAGAGGACAGGGTGAATTCACCCCTCCACTTT. It encodes CSAREDRVNSPLHF.

The CDR3 protein is CASSPNRGTGNTIYF. CDR3 nucleotide sequence: TGTGCCAGCAGCCCGAACCGGGGTACTGGAAACACCATATATTTT. The gene calls are TRBV13 and TRBJ1-3; D gene unclear. The ends were cut back, 5 bases at V and 2 bases at J, with 13 bases in the middle. Germline-derived CDR1 and CDR2 are PRHDT and FYEKMQ (reference sequence). This CDR3 has 15 residues.